The clone carrying this TCR beta chain was detected ten times or more. Its antigen remains unidentified. This specimen comes from a study of Graves' ophthalmopathy and Graves' hyperthyroidism. The authors amplified TCR beta CDR3 regions from RNA transcripts. The first round was an RT-PCR with HTBI primers, and the second round was a multiplex PCR. TCRdb re-called the multiplex PCR reads through MiXCR, storing one row per CDR3 protein. The sample holds around 590,000 distinct CDR3 sequences, under 45% seen once. Aged 18 to 65, the patients with hyperthyroidism had under 2 months' duration and were newly diagnosed. Exclusion criteria comprised other autoimmune diseases, uncontrolled infections, pregnancy or lactation in patients. General study findings and limits: Among expanded thyroid clonotypes above 0.001 frequency, most also occurred in blood. Sensitivity of approximately 90% and specificity of less than 82% were achieved when a 13-signature model separated ophthalmopathy from stable hyperthyroidism.

CDR3 length equals 12 residues. The germline V gene has CDR1 MNHEY and CDR2 SVGAGI. V was clipped by 6 bases and J by 7 bases; unmatched bases: 5. The sample consisted of peripheral blood or thyroid tissue (not recorded which). V and J are TRBV6-5 and TRBJ1-2; 7 positions match TRBD1. This receptor was identified in an adult man with Graves' hyperthyroidism. The CDR3 nucleotides are TGTGCCAGCAGAAGGGGGCTCAGTGGCTACACCTTC. Its protein product is CASRRGLSGYTF.